These T cell receptor beta chains were read from a single sample in a study of T cells after yellow fever vaccination. MiXCR was run by TCRdb on the 5' RACE reads, yielding one entry per CDR3 protein. The repertoire consists of some 320,000 distinct CDR3 sequences, with about 10% occurring once and the leading ten covering about 3.5%. The input for sequencing was CD4+ T cells sorted from PBMCs, taken 45 days after the yellow fever booster vaccination. The receptors derive from a man younger than 30 who received the YFV17D yellow fever vaccine. Each CDR3 is given with its conserved first and last residue. Each record gives: J gene, V gene, clone size, D gene, CDR3 DNA, CDR3 protein. A D gene is named only where the DNA matches it firmly. Where a row states a size, it is once, few, many or the class of an expanded clone; other rows omit it.

>TRBJ2-3|TRBV12-3/TRBV12-4|few|-
TGTGCCAGCAGTTATTATGCGCAGTATTTT
CASSYYAQYF
>TRBJ2-5|TRBV5-4|-|-
TGTGCCAGCAGCCTCGGACAGCACCAAGAGACCCAGTACTTC
CASSLGQHQETQYF
>TRBJ1-4|TRBV7-8|few|-
TGTGCCAGCATGGTTCCAGGGGAAGGTGAAAAACTGTTTTTT
CASMVPGEGEKLFF
>TRBJ2-7|TRBV3-1|few|-
TGTGCCAGCAGCCGACGGAACGACTACGAGCAGTACTTC
CASSRRNDYEQYF
>TRBJ1-2|TRBV28|-|-
TGTGCCAGCAGTCAGATGGGACTTGTCTATGGCTACACCTTC
CASSQMGLVYGYTF
>TRBJ2-3|TRBV29-1|many|-
TGCAGCGTTTCAAGGGGGAGGGGCACAGATACGCAGTATTTT
CSVSRGRGTDTQYF
>TRBJ2-3|TRBV29-1|many|-
TGCAGCTTAACTAGCACAGATACGCAGTATTTT
CSLTSTDTQYF
>TRBJ1-5|TRBV7-2|many|-
TGTGCCAGCAGCTTAGTTGAGGGGGATCAGCCCCAGCATTTT
CASSLVEGDQPQHF
>TRBJ1-5|TRBV2|once|-
TGTGCCAGCACTAACACAGGGAGGGGACTAAATCAGCCCCAGCATTTT
CASTNTGRGLNQPQHF
>TRBJ2-7|TRBV3-1|many|-
TGTGCCAGCAGCCAAGGGGTGGATATTCCCTACGAGCAGTACTTC
CASSQGVDIPYEQYF
>TRBJ2-5|TRBV28|-|-
TGTGCCAGCAGTTTACTGCATGCGATATGGGCCCAGTACTTC
CASSLLHAIWAQYF
>TRBJ1-6|TRBV4-1|-|-
TGCGCCAGCAGCGGAGGCTCGGCTCCCTATAATTCACCCCTCCACTTT
CASSGGSAPYNSPLHF
>TRBJ2-3|TRBV28|few|TRBD2
TGTGCCAGCAGTCCGTGGATGGGGCGGGGGACAGATACGCAGTATTTT
CASSPWMGRGTDTQYF
>TRBJ1-2|TRBV6-5|-|-
TGTGCCAGCAGTTCTGATTACAGGGAAGTGATCTATGGCTACACCTTC
CASSSDYREVIYGYTF
>TRBJ2-1|TRBV29-1|many|TRBD1
TGCAGCAAAATTTTCGGACAGGGGAGTTACAATGAGCAGTTCTTC
CSKIFGQGSYNEQFF
>TRBJ1-4|TRBV6-5|-|-
TGTGCCAGCAGTTACAAGAGTACAACTAATGAAAAACTGTTTTTT
CASSYKSTTNEKLFF
>TRBJ1-1|TRBV27|-|-
TGTGCCAGCTGCTACAGGGCCCATGAAGCTTTCTTT
CASCYRAHEAFF
>TRBJ1-6|TRBV7-9|few|-
TGTGCCAGCAGCTCCCTGGTGGATTCACCCCTCCACTTT
CASSSLVDSPLHF
>TRBJ2-3|TRBV7-3|-|TRBD2
TGTGCCAGCAGCTCCATAGAGCGGGGGACGCAGTATTTT
CASSSIERGTQYF
>TRBJ2-3|TRBV4-3|few|-
TGCGCCAGCAGCCAAAGCCCGGGACATAGCACAGATACGCAGTATTTT
CASSQSPGHSTDTQYF
>TRBJ1-1|TRBV9|-|-
TGTGCCAGCAGTAAGACGGGCAACACTGAAGCTTTCTTT
CASSKTGNTEAFF
>TRBJ1-6|TRBV20-1|few|-
TGCAGTGCTACAAACCCGCAGGGGAATTCACCCCTCCACTTT
CSATNPQGNSPLHF
>TRBJ2-3|TRBV27|-|-
TGTGCCAGCAGTTTAGGCAGGGGACGAGATACGCAGTATTTT
CASSLGRGRDTQYF
>TRBJ1-5|TRBV6-5|-|TRBD1
TGTGCCAGCAGTTACTATGGGGACAGAAATCAGCCCCAGCATTTT
CASSYYGDRNQPQHF
>TRBJ2-3|TRBV7-9|-|TRBD1
TGTGCCAGCAGCCCCGGGACAGGGGCCACAGATACGCAGTATTTT
CASSPGTGATDTQYF
>TRBJ2-1|TRBV15|few|-
TGTGCCACCAGCAGATCGGGACAAAGCTCCTACAATGAGCAGTTCTTC
CATSRSGQSSYNEQFF
>TRBJ2-4|TRBV12-3/TRBV12-4|-|TRBD2
TGTGCCAGCAGGCCCCCGGGACTAGCGGGGACAAGACAGTACTTC
CASRPPGLAGTRQYF
>TRBJ1-2|TRBV12-3/TRBV12-4|-|-
TGTGCCAGCAGTTTAGGTCGCCTTCCCACCTTC
CASSLGRLPTF
>TRBJ1-3|TRBV6-6|few|-
TGTGCCAGCAGTTACAACCTACTGAGGGTTGGAAACACCATATATTTT
CASSYNLLRVGNTIYF
>TRBJ1-5|TRBV18|-|-
TGTGCCAGCTCACCACAGGGGAATGGCAATCAGCCCCAGCATTTT
CASSPQGNGNQPQHF
>TRBJ2-1|TRBV5-1|many|TRBD2
TGCGCCAGCAGCTTCTCTAGCGGGGGGTCCTACAATGAGCAGTTCTTC
CASSFSSGGSYNEQFF
>TRBJ1-2|TRBV5-1|many|-
TGCGCCAGCAGCTTGGACGGATATTATGGCTACACCTTC
CASSLDGYYGYTF
>TRBJ2-5|TRBV14|few|-
TGTGCCAGCGGAGTACAGTACCAAGAGACCCAGTACTTC
CASGVQYQETQYF
>TRBJ2-1|TRBV7-8|-|-
TGTGCCAGCAGCCACTCCCCCGACGGCGGGCAGTTCTTC
CASSHSPDGGQFF
>TRBJ1-2|TRBV5-4|few|-
TGTGCCAGCAGCTACGGGTCCAACTTCTATGGCTACACCTTC
CASSYGSNFYGYTF
>TRBJ2-4|TRBV5-1|-|TRBD2
TGCGCCAGCAGCTTGATCCCAGCGGGGGGAGCCAAAAACATTCAGTACTTC
CASSLIPAGGAKNIQYF
>TRBJ2-2|TRBV6-6|many|-
TGTGCCAGCAGTTACCAGACGAGTTGGGGACGGTTGTTTTTT
CASSYQTSWGRLFF
>TRBJ2-1|TRBV5-1|many|-
TGCGCCAGCAGCTTGGCGGCAGTTAGGTACAATGAGCAGTTCTTC
CASSLAAVRYNEQFF
>TRBJ2-2|TRBV7-9|many|-
TGTGCCAGCAGCTCCACGGGGAGCACCGGGGAGCTGTTTTTT
CASSSTGSTGELFF
>TRBJ2-5|TRBV5-1|-|TRBD1
TGCGCCAGCAGCTCCCAGGGGGAAGAGACCCAGTACTTC
CASSSQGEETQYF
>TRBJ2-1|TRBV6-2/TRBV6-3|few|TRBD2
TGTGCCAGCAGTACGGTGGGCAGAGGTCTAGCGGGGGGTTACAATGAGCAGTTCTTC
CASSTVGRGLAGGYNEQFF
>TRBJ1-1|TRBV7-6|many|-
TGTGCCAGCAGCTCCGCAGCGAACACTGAAGCTTTCTTT
CASSSAANTEAFF
>TRBJ1-5|TRBV7-8|-|TRBD1
TGTGCCAGCAGCTTAGAGGGGACAGGGGATCAGCCCCAGCATTTT
CASSLEGTGDQPQHF
>TRBJ1-5|TRBV20-1|few|-
TGCAGTGCTAGAGTGTTCGGGTTCGAAGGGCAGCCCCAGCATTTT
CSARVFGFEGQPQHF
>TRBJ2-3|TRBV19|few|-
TGTGCCAGTAGTATAAGGGGCGGACCCGCAGATACGCAGTATTTT
CASSIRGGPADTQYF
>TRBJ2-5|TRBV7-2|-|-
TGTGCCAGCAGCTTAAGTCGTGGAATGGAGACCCAGTACTTC
CASSLSRGMETQYF
>TRBJ2-3|TRBV11-3|-|TRBD2
TGTGCCAGCAGCGTGGGACTAGCGGGGTTCTTAGATACGCAGTATTTT
CASSVGLAGFLDTQYF
>TRBJ2-3|TRBV29-1|few|-
TGCAGCGTTGCCCAGGGGTCCCCCACAGATACGCAGTATTTT
CSVAQGSPTDTQYF
>TRBJ2-4|TRBV28|few|TRBD2
TGTGCCAGCAGTTTATTTAGTGACGGGGGGGCCAAAAACATTCAGTACTTC
CASSLFSDGGAKNIQYF
>TRBJ1-1|TRBV12-3/TRBV12-4|many|TRBD1
TGTGCCGGGGGGCGGAGTGGGACAGTAGCTTTCTTT
CAGGRSGTVAFF
>TRBJ2-5|TRBV7-9|few|TRBD1
TGTGCCAGCAGGACAGGGGCCGTCCAAGAGACCCAGTACTTC
CASRTGAVQETQYF
>TRBJ1-2|TRBV19|few|TRBD1
TGTGCCAGTAGTATACGACAGGGCAATGGCTACACCTTC
CASSIRQGNGYTF
>TRBJ1-6|TRBV5-6|many|TRBD1
TGTGCCAGCAGCTTGGCCGGGACAGAGATTTTTTCACCCCTCCACTTT
CASSLAGTEIFSPLHF
>TRBJ2-3|TRBV12-3/TRBV12-4|few|-
TGTGCCAGCAGACTTCAGGGGTGGAGCACAGATACGCAGTATTTT
CASRLQGWSTDTQYF